This record covers a single T cell receptor (beta chain). This record comes from a study of cytomegalovirus exposure and HLA in healthy donors. With 60 Vbeta and 13 Jbeta primers, the PCR was carried out. Measured with immunoSEQ multiplex PCR; TCRdb has only the in-frame clones, and not every one. The sample includes about 140,000 clones, more than 75% seen only once; the top ten take 2% to 2.5%. The CDR3 has 15 residues. J gave up 5 bases and V 5 bases, and 8 bases lay outside the gene matches. CDR1 and CDR2 from the germline V gene are LNHDA and SQIVND (reference sequence). J is TRBJ1-3 and V is TRBV19; 8 bases are a match to TRBD1. The receptor comes from a man aged 50 to 59 in good health and CMV-seronegative. The sample consisted of PBMCs. CDR3: CASSPDWTGRNTIYF. CDR3 sequence (DNA): TGTGCCAGTAGTCCCGACTGGACAGGGAGAAACACCATATATTTT.